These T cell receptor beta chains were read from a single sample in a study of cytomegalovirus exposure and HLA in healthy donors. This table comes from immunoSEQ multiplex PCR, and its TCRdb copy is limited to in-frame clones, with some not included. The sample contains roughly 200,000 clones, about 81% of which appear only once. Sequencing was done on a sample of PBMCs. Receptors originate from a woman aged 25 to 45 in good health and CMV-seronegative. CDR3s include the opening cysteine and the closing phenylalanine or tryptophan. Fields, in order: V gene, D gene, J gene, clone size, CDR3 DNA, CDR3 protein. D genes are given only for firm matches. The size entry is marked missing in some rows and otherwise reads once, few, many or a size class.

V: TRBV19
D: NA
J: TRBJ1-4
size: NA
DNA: TGTGCCAGTAGGATCGGGACAACTAATGAAAAACTGTTTTTT
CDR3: CASRIGTTNEKLFF

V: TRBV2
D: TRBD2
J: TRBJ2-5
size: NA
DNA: TGTGCCAGCAGCGGAGCGGGAGCCGCGGAGACCCAGTACTTC
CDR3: CASSGAGAAETQYF

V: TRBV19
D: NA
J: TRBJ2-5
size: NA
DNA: TGTGCCAGTAGATCGGCTAGTTGGACCCAGTACTTC
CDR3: CASRSASWTQYF

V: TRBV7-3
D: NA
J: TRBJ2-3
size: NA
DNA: TGTGCCAGCAGCTTAATTGCAGGGGTCGCAGATACGCAGTATTTT
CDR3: CASSLIAGVADTQYF

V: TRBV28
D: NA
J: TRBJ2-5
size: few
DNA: TGTGCCAGCAGCTCCCGTGAGACCCAGTACTTC
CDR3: CASSSRETQYF

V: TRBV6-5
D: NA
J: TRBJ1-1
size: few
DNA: TGTGCCAGCAGTCACGGGTCTGAAGCTTTCTTT
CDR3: CASSHGSEAFF

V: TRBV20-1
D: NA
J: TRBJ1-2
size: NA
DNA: TGCAGTGCTAGGCCACAGCAGGGCTACACCTTC
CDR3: CSARPQQGYTF

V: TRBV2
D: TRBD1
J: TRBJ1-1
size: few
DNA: TGTGCCAGCAGGTCCGGGACAGGGGTTTACACTGAAGCTTTCTTT
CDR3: CASRSGTGVYTEAFF

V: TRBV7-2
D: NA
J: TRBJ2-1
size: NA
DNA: TGTGCCAGCAGCTTAGGCGGGGGCGGTGAGCAGTTCTTC
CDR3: CASSLGGGGEQFF

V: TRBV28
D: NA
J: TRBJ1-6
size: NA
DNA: TGTGCCAGCAACGATAGGAGCTCCTATAATTCACCCCTCCACTTT
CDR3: CASNDRSSYNSPLHF

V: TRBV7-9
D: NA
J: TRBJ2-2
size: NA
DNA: TGTGCCAGCAGCAGCCGAACTAGAGGTCTGGAGCTGTTTTTT
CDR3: CASSSRTRGLELFF

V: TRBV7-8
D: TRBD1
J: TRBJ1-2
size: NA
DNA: TGTGCCAGCAGCTTAGAAAGGGGGCGAGTACCTGGCTACACCTTC
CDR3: CASSLERGRVPGYTF

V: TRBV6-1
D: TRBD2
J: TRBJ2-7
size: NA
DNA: TGTGCCAGCGGTATGCGGGAGGTCGCCTACGAGCAGTACTTC
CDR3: CASGMREVAYEQYF

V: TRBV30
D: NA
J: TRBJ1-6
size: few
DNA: TGTGCCTGGAGTCTACCTGGTTATCCCTATAATTCACCCCTCCACTTT
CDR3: CAWSLPGYPYNSPLHF

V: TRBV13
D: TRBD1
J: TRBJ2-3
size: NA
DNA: TGTGCCAGCAGCCCTCGGACAGGGAGGAATACGCAGTATTTT
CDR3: CASSPRTGRNTQYF

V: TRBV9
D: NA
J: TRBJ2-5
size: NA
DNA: TGTGCCAGCAGCGTAGGGGTAAAGGGGGTAGAGACCCAGTACTTC
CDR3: CASSVGVKGVETQYF

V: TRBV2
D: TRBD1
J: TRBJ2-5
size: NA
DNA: TGTGCCAGCAGTAGGGACAGGGTACGCCAAGAGACCCAGTACTTC
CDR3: CASSRDRVRQETQYF

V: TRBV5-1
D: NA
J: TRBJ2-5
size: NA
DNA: TGCGCCAGCAGCTTTTCAGGGAACCAAGAGACCCAGTACTTC
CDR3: CASSFSGNQETQYF

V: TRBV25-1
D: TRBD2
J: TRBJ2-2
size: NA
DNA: TGTGCCAGCAGGGGAAATAGCGGGAGGACCGGGGAGCTGTTTTTT
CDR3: CASRGNSGRTGELFF

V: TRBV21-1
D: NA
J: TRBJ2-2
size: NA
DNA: TGTGCCAGCAGCAAAGAACAGGGTAATCGCGCCGGGGAGCTGTTTTTT
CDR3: CASSKEQGNRAGELFF

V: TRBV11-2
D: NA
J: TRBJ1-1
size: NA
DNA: TGTGCCAGCAGCTTAGTTCAGGCAGAAGCTTTCTTT
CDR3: CASSLVQAEAFF

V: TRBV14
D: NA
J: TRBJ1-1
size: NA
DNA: TGTGCCAGCAGCCGGACAGTATTGAACACTGAAGCTTTCTTT
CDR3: CASSRTVLNTEAFF